These 10 T cell receptor beta chains were sequenced from one sample in a study of blood T cells in healthy people across ages. Next came a second PCR, run for about 6 to 11 cycles, which used a sample-barcoded 5' primer along with a J-beta primer mix. TCRdb redid the calling of the 5' RACE reads with MiXCR, one entry per CDR3 protein. The sample shows around 750,000 distinct CDR3 sequences, 50% to 65% of them seen only once. The sequencing input was blood. All receptors derive from a man aged 80 or over in good health.

CDR3 in amino acids: CASSYRSGLAGGNKETQYF. The CDR3 bases are TGTGCCAGCAGCTACCGCTCGGGACTAGCGGGGGGCAATAAAGAGACCCAGTACTTC. The V and J genes are TRBV7-2 and TRBJ2-5; 15 bases match TRBD2. With 4 bases clipped from V and 3 bases from J, the junction kept 12 bases outside the gene matches. Per germline, CDR1 SGHTA and CDR2 FQGNSA. The CDR3 length is 19 residues.

This clonotype was counted only a few times. Here the CDR3 DNA reads TGCAGTGCTAGAGATTCCTCCACTAGTTTGGGGGAGACCCAGTACTTC. It encodes CSARDSSTSLGETQYF. The chain recombines TRBV20-1 with TRBJ2-5; a possible D gene is TRBD2 (5 bases). The ends were cut back, 0 bases at V and 5 bases at J, with 19 bases in the middle. The CDR3 loop spans 16 amino acids. The germline gives CDR1 DFQATT, CDR2 SNEGSKA (reference sequence).

This clonotype was seen only a few times. This chain links TRBV6-2 or TRBV6-3 with TRBJ2-3; D unclear. Germline V gene sequence: CDR1 MNHEY, CDR2 SVGEGT. CDR3 length equals 15 residues. V dropped 6 bases and J dropped 2 bases, with 15 bases sitting between them. CDR3 region: CASSPPGVITDTQYF. Written as DNA, the CDR3 is TGTGCCAGCAGCCCTCCAGGAGTCATCACAGATACGCAGTATTTT.

This sequence joins TRBV28 and TRBJ2-3, with TRBD2 matching over 13 bases. There are 16 residues in the CDR3. The germline V gene has CDR1 MDHEN and CDR2 SYDVKM. V lost 7 bases and J lost 1; bases outside the gene matches: 5. The CDR3 nucleotides are TGTGCCAGCACCCAAACTAGCGGGAGGGGCACAGATACGCAGTATTTT. Amino acid sequence: CASTQTSGRGTDTQYF.

The chain recombines TRBV4-1 with TRBJ2-7; TRBD1 agrees at 11 bases. Trimming removed 5 bases from V and 3 bases from J; junction bases left unmatched: 12. CDR1 and CDR2 from the germline V gene are MGHRA and YSYEKL. CDR3 length: 17 amino acids. The chain's CDR3 is CASSYRGPGQGVYEQYF. The CDR3 DNA is TGCGCCAGCAGCTACAGGGGGCCGGGACAGGGGGTCTACGAGCAGTACTTC.

Only a few counts were recorded for this clonotype. This sequence joins TRBV3-1 and TRBJ2-5; 7 positions match TRBD1. Trimming removed 1 base from V and 12 bases from J; junction bases left unmatched: 8. This CDR3 spans 13 amino acids. Germline loops: CDR1 LGHDT, CDR2 YNNKEL (reference sequence). CDR3 sequence (DNA): TGTGCCAGCAGCCAAGTGAACATGGGACAGAAGTACTTC. As protein: CASSQVNMGQKYF.

This sequence joins TRBV7-7 and TRBJ2-5, with a possible D match to TRBD2 (5 bases). The last part of the DNA fits TRBJ2-7 better; the J call may be wrong. This CDR3 has 13 amino acids. Germline values: CDR1 SSHAT, CDR2 FNYEAQ (reference sequence). The DNA for the CDR3 is TGTGCCAGCAGCCCCGAGGGCCCGGACGAGCAGTACTTC. This sequence encodes CASSPEGPDEQYF.

The V call is TRBV6-5, the J call TRBJ2-1; D is undetermined. CDR1 and CDR2 (germline): MNHEY, SVGAGI. The V end was cut by 2 bases, the J end by 6 bases, with 14 bases between. The CDR3 consists of 15 residues. The CDR3 DNA reads TGTGCCAGCAGTTACGTGCCTATAAGGGCCAATGAGCAGTTCTTC. Translated: CASSYVPIRANEQFF.

The rearrangement joins TRBV6-6 to TRBJ2-5; D gene ambiguous. V lost 2 bases to trimming and J lost 1 base, with 8 bases between them. The CDR3 is 14 residues long. Germline assignment: CDR1 MNHNY and CDR2 SVGAGI (reference sequence). The CDR3 region is CASSYRDTQETQYF. In DNA, the CDR3 is TGTGCCAGCAGTTACAGAGACACCCAAGAGACCCAGTACTTC.

The J gene is TRBJ2-1, the V gene TRBV4-2, with 7 positions matching TRBD2. The germline CDR1 and CDR2 sequences are LGHNA and YNFKEQ. The length of the CDR3 is 18 residues. After removal of 0 bases from V and 3 bases from J, the junction contained 11 bases not matched to a gene. This chain's CDR3 is CASSQDTSGVTLYNEQFF. DNA of the CDR3: TGTGCCAGCAGCCAAGATACCAGCGGGGTTACCCTCTACAATGAGCAGTTCTTC.